The table lists the clone carrying this T cell receptor (beta chain) with many counts. CDR1 is DFQATT, CDR2 SNEGSKA, per germline (reference sequence). The CDR3 spans 15 residues. Trimming at V came to 3 bases and at J to 6 bases, leaving 7 bases not matched to a gene. These data come from a study of T cells in Graves' hyperthyroidism and ophthalmopathy. RNA transcripts gave rise to amplified TCR beta CDR3 regions. The TCR CDR3 first-round RT-PCR relied on the HTBI primer set. One entry per CDR3 protein, called by TCRdb with MiXCR from the multiplex PCR reads. Of 30,000 to 40,000 distinct CDR3 sequences listed, 40% to 60% were seen once; the top ten hold around a sixth.

This receptor was obtained from a man between 35 and 55 years old with Graves' ophthalmopathy. The chain recombines TRBV20-1 with TRBJ2-1; 11 nucleotides match TRBD2. Sequencing was performed on blood. The CDR3 protein is CSASELAGVGNEQFF. CDR3 sequence (DNA): TGCAGTGCTAGCGAACTAGCGGGAGTAGGCAATGAGCAGTTCTTC.